This passage covers 17 T cell receptor beta chains from one sample sequenced in a study of shared clonotypes between healthy human individuals. Terminally differentiated effector memory CD45RA+ cells were excluded by CCR7 positive selection of CD45RO-negative cells. TCRdb's copy holds only in-frame clones and misses some; the assay was immunoSEQ multiplex PCR. The data contain around 2,000,000 clones, roughly 94% of them singletons. The sequencing sample was made of naive CD8+ T cells sorted from blood. Every receptor here comes from a man aged 18 to 30 in good health.

The rearrangement joins TRBV10-3 to TRBJ2-3, with D tentatively TRBD2 (6 bases). CDR1 is ENHRY and CDR2 is SYGVKD in the germline V gene. V gave up 3 bases and J gave up 2 bases, with 18 bases separating them. The CDR3 runs 17 residues. CDR3 in amino acids: CAISDEWRGEYTDTQYF. In DNA form, the CDR3 reads TGTGCCATCAGTGATGAGTGGCGGGGAGAGTACACAGATACGCAGTATTTT.

The chain carries TRBV4-2 and TRBJ2-3; D not resolved. V was pared by 0 bases and J by 2 bases, with 12 bases between. The germline gives CDR1 LGHNA, CDR2 YNFKEQ. The CDR3 sequence is 16 residues long. In DNA, the CDR3 is TGTGCCAGCAGCCAAGAAATAGGGCAACCCACAGATACGCAGTATTTT. Protein: CASSQEIGQPTDTQYF.

This clone was seen only once. This chain's CDR3 is CASSPLLDTEAFF. The CDR3 nucleotides are TGTGCCAGCAGTCCCTTGTTGGACACTGAAGCTTTCTTT. V gene TRBV6-1 combines with J gene TRBJ1-1; D unresolved. There are 13 residues in the CDR3. Germline V gene data show CDR1 as MNHNS and CDR2 as SASEGT. V dropped 5 bases and J dropped 3 bases, with 10 bases sitting between them.

The J gene is TRBJ1-6, the V gene TRBV5-5; D is ambiguous. Germline-derived CDR1 and CDR2 are SGHKS and YYEKEE (reference sequence). Trimming removed 6 bases at V and 3 bases at J, with 4 bases between. The CDR3 is 12 residues long. The CDR3 loop is CASTGYNSPLHF. The CDR3 DNA sequence: TGTGCCAGCACGGGCTATAATTCACCCCTCCACTTT.

The chain's CDR3 is CATQPGLAGNEQFF. The CDR3 nucleotides are TGCGCCACCCAACCGGGGCTAGCGGGTAATGAGCAGTTCTTC. The rearrangement joins TRBV4-1 to TRBJ2-1, with TRBD2 matching over 8 bases. Losses at the gene ends were 10 bases for V and 7 bases for J; bases not matched to a gene: 12. There are 14 residues in the CDR3. CDR1 and CDR2 from the germline V gene are MGHRA and YSYEKL.

V gene TRBV5-6 combines with J gene TRBJ2-1; D call uncertain. Trimming removed 4 bases from V and 7 bases from J, with 12 bases in between. Germline-derived CDR1 and CDR2 are SGHDT and YYEEEE. CDR3 length: 13 amino acids. CDR3 sequence (DNA): TGTGCCAGCAGCAAAACAATTGCGAATGAGCAGTTCTTC. Protein product: CASSKTIANEQFF.

To note about this clone: This CDR3 is also generated by other DNA sequences in the sample. V and J are TRBV5-6 and TRBJ2-1; D is unresolved. The CDR3 is 12 residues long. V was trimmed by 0 bases and J by 7 bases, leaving 5 bases between them. CDR1 is SGHDT, CDR2 YYEEEE, per germline. In DNA form, the CDR3 reads TGTGCCAGCAGCTTGGAGGGAAATGAGCAGTTCTTC. Protein: CASSLEGNEQFF.

The V and J genes are TRBV7-9 and TRBJ2-2, with a weak D call TRBD1 (6 bases). This CDR3 contains 13 residues. The germline gives CDR1 SEHNR, CDR2 FQNEAQ (reference sequence). V lost 11 bases and J lost 3, with 13 bases in between. This CDR3 reads CASQGTYTGELFF. The CDR3 nucleotides are TGTGCCTCTCAGGGGACCTACACCGGGGAGCTGTTTTTT. Supplemented by reference TRBV7-9 and TRBJ2-2, the full variable domain reads DTGVSQNPRHKITKRGQNVTFRCDPISEHNRLYWYRQTLGQGPEFLTYFQNEAQLEKSRLLSDRFSAERPKGSFSTLEIQRTEQGDSAMYLCASQGTYTGELFFGEGSRLTVL.

Note on this clone: Additional DNA sequences in this sample encode the identical CDR3. The chain uses TRBV6-5 and TRBJ2-7; no firm D call. Germline V lookup: CDR1 MNHEY, CDR2 SVGAGI. V was trimmed by 8 bases and J by 3 bases, leaving 5 bases between them. The CDR3 contains 10 residues. CDR3 nucleotides: TGTGCCAGCGGCCTCTACGAGCAGTACTTC. Its protein is CASGLYEQYF.

V and J are TRBV1 and TRBJ2-3. TRBV1 is reported as a pseudogene. The CDR3 has 14 amino acids. The CDR3 here is CTSGHRPLGDTQYF. In DNA form, the CDR3 reads TGCACCAGCGGTCATCGGCCCCTGGGGGATACGCAGTATTTT.

The rearrangement joins TRBV6-5 to TRBJ2-2; D might be TRBD1 or TRBD2, each matching 5 bases. The CDR3 has 16 residues. The V end was cut by 2 bases, the J end by 4 bases, with 14 bases between. The germline CDR1 and CDR2 sequences are MNHEY and SVGAGI. The CDR3 sequence is CASSYPRGAGTGELFF. As DNA, the CDR3 is TGTGCCAGCAGTTACCCTAGAGGGGCGGGCACCGGGGAGCTGTTTTTT.

The V and J genes are TRBV29-1 and TRBJ2-7; D is unclear. Germline V gene lookup returns CDR1 SQVTM and CDR2 ANQGSEA. Trimming pared 4 bases from V and 1 base from J, leaving 5 bases between. CDR3 size: 11 residues. The CDR3 region has the DNA TGCAGCGTTGTATGGTCCTACGAGCAGTACTTC. Its protein is CSVVWSYEQYF.

The chain employs TRBV29-1 and TRBJ2-1; 7 bases align to TRBD1. With 7 bases clipped from V and 5 bases from J, the junction kept 8 bases outside the gene matches. Germline V gives CDR1 SQVTM, CDR2 ANQGSEA. The CDR3 covers 13 residues. CDR3: CSAGDSRNNEQFF. CDR3 sequence (DNA): TGCAGCGCTGGGGACAGCCGAAACAATGAGCAGTTCTTC.

V is TRBV7-9 and J is TRBJ2-5; possible D gene TRBD1, 5 bases. CDR3 size: 14 residues. Trimming removed 5 bases from V and 3 bases from J, with 13 bases in between. Germline loops: CDR1 SEHNR, CDR2 FQNEAQ (reference sequence). The CDR3 coding sequence is TGTGCCAGCAGCACTTCTTTAGGGGAAGAGACCCAGTACTTC. Residues: CASSTSLGEETQYF.

The V gene is TRBV5-1, the J gene TRBJ2-5; D might be TRBD1 (6 bases). CDR1 is SGHRS and CDR2 is YFSETQ in the germline V gene. There are 12 residues in the CDR3. V shed 8 bases and J shed 10 bases, with 18 bases lying between them. CDR3 residues: CARYRDPSYQYF. The CDR3 DNA is TGCGCCAGGTACAGGGACCCTTCATACCAGTACTTC.

The chain uses TRBV7-9 and TRBJ1-3; no firm D call. The CDR3 spans 16 residues. Between the trimmed V and J ends, which lost 3 bases and 0 bases, there was a span of 12 bases. Germline-derived CDR1 and CDR2 are SEHNR and FQNEAQ (reference sequence). CDR3 loop: CASSFSPGGSGNTIYF. The CDR3 DNA reads as TGTGCCAGCAGCTTTTCGCCGGGTGGCTCTGGAAACACCATATATTTT.

This clone has just a few counts. Other DNA sequences in the same sample also yield this CDR3. The rearrangement uses TRBV27 and TRBJ1-5; D remains unclear. V shed 5 bases and J shed 2 bases, with 4 bases lying between them. This CDR3 contains 12 residues. Germline loops: CDR1 MNHEY, CDR2 SMNVEV (reference sequence). The CDR3 DNA sequence: TGTGCCAGCAGTGAGGGCAATCAGCCCCAGCATTTT. The encoded protein is CASSEGNQPQHF.